This section outlines one T cell receptor (beta chain) sequence together with its context. Its antigen is unidentified. PCR amplification relied on 60 Vbeta primers (plus 13 Jbeta primers). Data came from immunoSEQ multiplex PCR; TCRdb stores just in-frame clones and leaves some out. The sample records about 40,000 clones, around 86% being singletons. Trimming shortened V by 3 bases and J by 5 bases, and 13 bases separated the two germline ends. The CDR3 runs to 14 residues. The germline V gene has CDR1 LNHDA and CDR2 SQIVND (reference sequence). The sample belongs to a study of cytomegalovirus exposure and HLA in healthy donors. Study details: Among roughly 180 million T cells, an earlier analysis found roughly 120 million unique TCR beta sequences. Around 77% of 350 to 400 genotyped donors fell in the Caucasian-associated ancestry cluster.

The study's findings and limits: Reportedly, fewer N-insertions than the approximately 680-donor mean appeared in an Asian-associated ancestry cluster in a later analysis. Most observed TCR sequences were rare, whereas some public TCRs were detected in many donors.

Sequenced: PBMCs. The sequence came from a woman in her 40s in good health and CMV-seropositive. The chain has TRBV19 and TRBJ1-2; D gene unclear. CDR3 protein: CASSILAQEYGYTF. The CDR3 coding sequence is TGTGCCAGTAGTATCCTGGCGCAGGAATATGGCTACACCTTC.